This TCR beta chain was retrieved from a study of T cells after yellow fever vaccination. Germline values: CDR1 MNHEY, CDR2 SVGAGI. This CDR3 region has 15 residues. V shed 9 bases, J shed 4 bases, and the junction held 12 bases outside the gene matches. 5'RACE template switching generated TCR cDNA, adding a universal primer site and UMIs. MiXCR, applied by TCRdb to the 5' RACE reads, yields one record per CDR3 protein. The sample records approximately 110,000 distinct CDR3 sequences, nearly 7.5% being singletons. This clonotype was seen many times. Its antigen is undetermined. Study-wide findings and caveats: Weaker in magnitude, the secondary response showed a faster peak on day 5 versus 15. Abundant clonotypes from the bulk population could have been carried over as contaminants into FACS-sorted repertoires.

V and J are TRBV6-5 and TRBJ2-1; 7 bases map to TRBD2. The sequences come from CD4+ T cells sorted from PBMCs, collected 10 days after the first yellow fever vaccination. This receptor was identified in a man in his late teens or twenties who received the YFV17D yellow fever vaccine. The CDR3 protein is CASGGGRSLYNEQFF. DNA for the CDR3: TGTGCCAGTGGGGGGGGGAGGTCCCTTTACAATGAGCAGTTCTTC.